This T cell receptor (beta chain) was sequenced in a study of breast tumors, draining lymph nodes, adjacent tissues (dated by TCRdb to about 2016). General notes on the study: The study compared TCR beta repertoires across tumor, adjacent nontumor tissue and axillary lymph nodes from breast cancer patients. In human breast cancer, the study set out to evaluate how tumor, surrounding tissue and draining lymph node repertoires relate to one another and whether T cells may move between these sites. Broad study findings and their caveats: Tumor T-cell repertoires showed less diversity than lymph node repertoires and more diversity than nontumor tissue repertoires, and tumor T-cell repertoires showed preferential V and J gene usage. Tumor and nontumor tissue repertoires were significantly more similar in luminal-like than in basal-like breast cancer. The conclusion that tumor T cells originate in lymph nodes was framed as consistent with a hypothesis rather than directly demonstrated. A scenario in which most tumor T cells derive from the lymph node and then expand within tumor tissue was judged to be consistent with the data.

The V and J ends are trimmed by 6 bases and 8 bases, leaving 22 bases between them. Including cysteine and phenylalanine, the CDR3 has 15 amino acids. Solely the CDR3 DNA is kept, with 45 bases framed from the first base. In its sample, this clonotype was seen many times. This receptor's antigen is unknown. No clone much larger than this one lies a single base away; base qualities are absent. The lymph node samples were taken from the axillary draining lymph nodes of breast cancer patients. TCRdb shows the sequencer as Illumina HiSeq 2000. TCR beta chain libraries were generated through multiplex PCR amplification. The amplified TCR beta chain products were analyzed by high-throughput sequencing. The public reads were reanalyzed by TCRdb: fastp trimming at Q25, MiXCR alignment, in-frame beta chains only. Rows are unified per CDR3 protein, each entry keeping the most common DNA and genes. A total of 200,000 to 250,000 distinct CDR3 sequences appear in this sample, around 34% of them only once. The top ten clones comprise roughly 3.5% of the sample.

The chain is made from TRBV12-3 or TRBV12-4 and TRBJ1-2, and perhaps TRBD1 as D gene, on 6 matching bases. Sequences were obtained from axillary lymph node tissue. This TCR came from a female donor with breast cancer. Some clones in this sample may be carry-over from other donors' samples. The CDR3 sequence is CASSPQGGLSGGYTF. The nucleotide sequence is TGTGCCAGCAGCCCTCAAGGGGGATTAAGTGGGGGCTACACCTTC.